This T cell receptor (beta chain) is drawn from a study of response to subunit inactivated influenza vaccine (dated by TCRdb to 2017 to 2018). In terms of the full investigation: Deep quantitative T cell receptor repertoire profiling was used in the study to track responses to a trivalent subunit inactivated influenza vaccine.

The junction carries 7 bases between V and J, which are trimmed by 0 bases and 5 bases respectively. There are 14 amino acids in the CDR3, from cysteine to phenylalanine inclusive. Only the CDR3 portion is preserved as DNA: 42 bases, with reading frame beginning at the first base. CDR1 is given as LGHNA and CDR2 as YNFKEQ, both from the germline V gene. Here is what the overall study found, with its caveats: It was suggested by the authors that each seasonal influenza vaccination may recruit only a limited number of new T cells.

This clonotype was seen only a few times. The clone's antigen remains unknown. There are no base qualities to consult, and no much larger clone falls within one base. The receptor library was made with RT-PCR. The instrument given in TCRdb is Illumina HiSeq 2500. The public reads were run again by TCRdb, first through fastp at Q25 and then through MiXCR, and only productive beta chains were kept. When rows share a CDR3 protein, they turn into one entry using the most common DNA and genes. The sample table records 630,000 or so distinct CDR3 sequences; approximately 14% of these occur just once. The ten largest clones represent 11% of the sample.

Source: PBMCs from blood, taken 11 to 12 days after vaccination. The clonotype comes from a man aged 50-59 years who received an inactivated influenza vaccine. Donor details come from another sample of the same person, matched by shared clones. Recombination connected TRBV4-2 to TRBJ2-2, with the D segment identity uncertain. DNA sequence: TGTGCCAGCAGCCAAGATATCTGGACCGGGGAGCTGTTTTTT. The encoded protein is CASSQDIWTGELFF.